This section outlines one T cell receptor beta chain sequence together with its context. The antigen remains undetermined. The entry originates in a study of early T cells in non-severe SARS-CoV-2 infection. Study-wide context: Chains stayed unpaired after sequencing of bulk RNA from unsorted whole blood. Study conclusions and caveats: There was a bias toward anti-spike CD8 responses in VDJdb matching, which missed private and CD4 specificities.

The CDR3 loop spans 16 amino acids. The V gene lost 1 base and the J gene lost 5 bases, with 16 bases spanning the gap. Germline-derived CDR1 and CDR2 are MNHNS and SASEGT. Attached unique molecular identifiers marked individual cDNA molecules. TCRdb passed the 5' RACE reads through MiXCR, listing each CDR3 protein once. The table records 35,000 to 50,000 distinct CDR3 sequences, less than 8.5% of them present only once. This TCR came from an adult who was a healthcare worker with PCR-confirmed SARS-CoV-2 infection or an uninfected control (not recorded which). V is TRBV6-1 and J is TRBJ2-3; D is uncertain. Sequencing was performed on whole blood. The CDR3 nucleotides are TGTGCCAGCAGTGAAGGTGAGACTCCCGGCGGAGATACGCAGTATTTT. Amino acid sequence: CASSEGETPGGDTQYF.